The entry below describes one T cell receptor (beta chain). This clone was recorded only once. Its antigen remains undetermined. Base qualities are not at hand, and no much larger clone is one base apart. This specimen includes other DNA sequences encoding the same CDR3. Using the deep immunoSEQ assay, multiplex PCR amplified TCR CDR3 regions from genomic DNA. For each cell subset, the extracted genomic DNA was distributed evenly across all wells of several immunoSEQ 96-well plates, and each plate served as one replicate. For sorted subsets, roughly 200 ng of genomic DNA, equivalent to roughly 30,000 T cell genomes, went into each replicate PCR. Purified libraries were measured with a Qubit 3.0 fluorometer, size-checked on a Bioanalyzer 2100, and measured again with the KAPA Library Quantification kit. Every immunoSEQ 96-well plate was sequenced on a separate single-read 150-cycle Illumina NextSeq 550 flow cell. The original pipeline was this. The immunoSEQ output contained only junctional sequences without quality scores, so filtering could not match that applied to full-length reads. Sequences were annotated with PyIR, a Python wrapper for IgBLAST v1.9, using IMGT germline references to assign V/J genes and CDR3. Reads were removed for weak V/J assignments (E-value above 1e-6), missing CDR3, stop codons, out-of-frame junctions, or ambiguous translated residues. V3J clonotypes were defined as sequences sharing the same inferred V gene, J gene, and CDR3 amino acid sequence. Percentage overlap between repertoires was calculated by dividing the number of shared unique clonotypes by the size of the smaller repertoire. RTK rarefaction, the Chao1 estimator, and Recon v2.1 estimates of unobserved clonotypes were used to assess repertoire richness. Generation probabilities for all TCRbeta clonotypes obtained by the gDNA method from a handful of donors were computed using OLGA. As stored in TCRdb, this immuneACCESS dataset retains in-frame rearrangements with V and J assigned. A fraction of the clones does not appear; measured against another copy, unresolved V genes explain less than half of the discrepancy, and the remainder lacks a known reason. D and trimming come from the DNA, and the V and J calls and clone size come from that table. This sample is represented by a few million clones; roughly 95% of them were singletons. The ten largest clones capture around 1.7% of the sample.

CDR1 SQVTM and CDR2 ANQGSEA are derived from the germline V gene. The junction carries 6 bases between V and J, which are trimmed by 7 bases and 3 bases respectively. Taken from cysteine to phenylalanine, the CDR3 has 11 residues. Only the CDR3 region is kept as DNA, spanning 33 bases read in frame from base 1. The sample is drawn from a study of shared clonotypes between healthy human individuals (dated by TCRdb to 2019 to 2021). For the study in its entirety: A couple of women and three men aged 18 to 49 years were included in the cohort. Per donor, three plates each were used for CD4 naive and CD4 memory, two for CD8 naive, and one for CD8 memory. To estimate repertoire size and how much clonotype sharing occurs between individuals, the study deeply sequenced the blood TCR repertoires of roughly 5 healthy adults. Different laboratories and diverse techniques were used to prepare libraries and sequence TCR repertoires, to increase sequencing depth and limit assay-specific biases. Each donor's leukapheresis produced roughly between roughly 0.85 and 10 billion PBMCs.

Points the paper makes about the study in general: Clonotypes shared by all four sorted-subset donors showed higher generation probabilities than non-shared clonotypes. The small number of donors limited the genetic and exposure-history diversity represented. Naive subsets generally had larger estimated clonotype richness than memory subsets. Sampling was restricted to blood, and TCR repertoires in tissue are likely to differ from TCR repertoires in blood. Incomplete sequencing was indicated by rarefaction of sorted-subset datasets, despite the large sequencing depth. Across four donors, approximately 5% of naive CD4, more than 3% of naive CD8, approximately 2.5% of memory CD4, and approximately 0.42% of memory CD8 clonotypes were shared. Based on pairwise subsampling, the degree of clonotype sharing among donors was expected to be affected by sequencing depth.

For the CD8 naive samples, CD45RO-negative cells were positively selected for CCR7, yielding a CD45RA+CCR7+ population from which TemRA cells were excluded. Donors were healthy HIV-negative adults with no recently reported acute infections or vaccinations. Only Caucasian adults living in Nashville, Tennessee, USA were represented among the donors. Blood was obtained by leukapheresis, after which PBMCs were separated by Ficoll-Histopaque density gradient centrifugation and cryopreserved in liquid nitrogen vapor phase. Purity and quantity of every magnetically sorted T cell population were checked by analytical flow cytometry. Genomic DNA was isolated from every sorted fraction and measured by UV absorbance on a Nanodrop 2000c.

Sequencing was carried out using naive CD8+ T cells from PBMCs. The intended sense of this specimen's cell subset or site label: CD45RA+CCR7+. The TCR was taken from a man between 18 and 29 years old in good health. Some clones in this sample may be carry-over from other donors' samples. The V gene is TRBV29-1 and the J gene is TRBJ2-2, with no confident D gene call. CDR3 protein: CSALDTGELFF. The DNA is TGCAGCGCCCTAGACACCGGGGAGCTGTTTTTT.